Listed below are T cell receptor beta chains from one sample, sequenced in a study of T cell responses to AZD1222 COVID-19 vaccine. Only in-frame clones appear in the TCRdb table, and some are missing; sequencing was by immunoSEQ multiplex PCR. The table records about 110,000 clones, roughly 90% of them present only once. The sequencing used peripheral blood, collected on day 0 of AZD1222 vaccination. All receptors derive from an adult in good health. CDR3s include the opening cysteine and the closing phenylalanine or tryptophan. Fields, in order: J gene, V gene, CDR3 protein.

TRBJ2-5,TRBV28,CASRRDTLQETQYF
TRBJ2-3,TRBV19,CASSLLAASTDTQYF
TRBJ2-7,TRBV19,CASSMGAWTFSSYEQYF
TRBJ1-1,TRBV3-1/TRBV3-2,CASTAGVEAFF
TRBJ1-1,TRBV5-1,CASSLGTGFSEAFF
TRBJ1-2,TRBV6-5,CASSRDRGGLYGYTF
TRBJ2-5,TRBV5-6,CASSFWEQETQYF
TRBJ1-3,TRBV30,CAWTPGAGGNTIYF
TRBJ1-2,TRBV4-1,CASSQGDRFGHGYTF
TRBJ1-2,TRBV9,CASSDLGVVGGYTF
TRBJ1-3,TRBV6-2/TRBV6-3,CASSRTGSGNTIYF
TRBJ2-1,TRBV4-1,CASSQRGASYNEQFF
TRBJ2-7,TRBV27,CASSGGPEQYF
TRBJ2-3,TRBV7-3,CASSSSPIAGGSSDTQYF
TRBJ2-1,TRBV25-1,CASSEYRTDNEQFF
TRBJ2-7,TRBV6-6,CASSSARALSYEQYF
TRBJ1-1,TRBV4-3,CASSHWGGTGTNTEAFF
TRBJ2-2,TRBV30,CAWRRRNSPRTGELFF
TRBJ1-6,TRBV4-3,CASSQTGRTYNSPLHF
TRBJ1-6,TRBV14,CASSSRTGSPLHF
TRBJ2-5,TRBV6-4,CASSVTSGGQETQYF
TRBJ2-1,TRBV4-3,CTSSQGQGPRSLNEQFF
TRBJ2-5,TRBV18,CASSPRNRGRTETQYF
TRBJ1-3,TRBV7-2,CASSLYRGPGNTIYF
TRBJ2-7,TRBV7-9,CAVGVGPTYEQYF
TRBJ2-1,TRBV7-2,CASRDGLAGAGEQFF
TRBJ2-5,TRBV7-6,CASRPTITQETQYF
TRBJ2-5,TRBV10-3,CAIRGQLGQETQYF
TRBJ2-2,TRBV19,CASSTHIGTGELFF
TRBJ2-1,TRBV7-8,CASSLEPRGSAYNEQFF
TRBJ1-1,TRBV4-1,CASSQDLNSAGGPEAFF
TRBJ2-7,TRBV6-2/TRBV6-3,CASSYSMRDRGHGEQYF
TRBJ2-2,TRBV9,CASSVRSGRAGTGELFF
TRBJ1-1,TRBV3-1/TRBV3-2,CASISPGGTEAFF
TRBJ1-6,TRBV6-1,CASSETAYQLHF
TRBJ2-3,TRBV11-1,CASSLAGLAGGRTAQYF
TRBJ2-1,TRBV7-9,CASSLALRGEQFF
TRBJ2-5,TRBV7-2,CASSQDPGLVVQETQYF
TRBJ1-1,TRBV19,CASSISLTARAFF
TRBJ2-7,TRBV27,CASSPASGGSYEQYF
TRBJ2-5,TRBV5-1,CASSLGQGETQYF
TRBJ1-4,TRBV19,CASLRRGSNEKLFF
TRBJ1-1,TRBV19,CASSMRAGGSAFF
TRBJ1-2,TRBV27,CASSLVGFYAYGYTF
TRBJ1-3,TRBV4-2,CASIIWTVIGSGNTIYF